The 22 T cell receptor beta chains presented below share a single source sample, sequenced in a study of T cell repertoires in cytomegalovirus infection (dated by TCRdb to between 2019 and 2020). For these TCRs, the target antigens are not known. Interpreted using the paper, the treatment or condition label stands for: in vitro stimulation with specific CMV peptide epitopes to enrich CMV-specific T cells. Instrument used: Illumina HiSeq 1500. TCRdb itself trimmed the public reads at Q25 with fastp, ran MiXCR and retained productive beta chains. Each CDR3 protein appears once, grouped with its most common genes and DNA. The table for this sample lists around 900,000 distinct CDR3 sequences; 31% of them were counted only once. The leading ten clones occupy more than 12% of the sample. This sample comprised cultured CD8+ T cells from PBMCs, obtained from culture after CMV antigen stimulation. Receptors originate from a human donor in good health (CMV status not recorded). Some clones in this sample may be carry-over from other donors' samples.

The V call is TRBV7-4, the J call TRBJ1-1; D ambiguous. This CDR3 has 11 amino acids. Trimming removed 3 bases from V and 8 bases from J, with 7 bases in between. Germline values: CDR1 SGHVT, CDR2 SQSDAQ. DNA of the CDR3: TGTGCCAGCAGCTTTGTTACCGAAGCTTTCTTT. Encoded protein: CASSFVTEAFF. The full variable domain, its missing parts supplied by reference TRBV7-4 and TRBJ1-1, is GAGVSQSPRYKVAKRGRDVALRCDSISGHVTLYWYRQTLGQGSEVLTYSQSDAQRDKSGRPSGRFSAERPERSVSTLKIQRTEQGDSAVYLCASSFVTEAFFGQGTRLTVV.

This clonotype was seen only a few times. The chain has TRBV6-5 and TRBJ1-1, with TRBD1 as a possible D gene (6 bases). This CDR3 has 17 residues. Germline V gene data show CDR1 as MNHEY and CDR2 as SVGAGI. Deletions cut 2 bases from V and 3 bases from J, with 19 bases between. This CDR3 reads CASSYRGFSFGDTEAFF. Written as DNA, the CDR3 is TGTGCCAGCAGTTACAGGGGGTTCAGTTTCGGGGACACTGAAGCTTTCTTT.

The chain links TRBV4-1 to TRBJ1-1; D is undetermined. V lost 1 base and J 2 bases, leaving 5 bases between the germline ends. The germline V gene has CDR1 MGHRA and CDR2 YSYEKL. CDR3 length: 13 residues. The CDR3 DNA sequence: TGCGCCAGCAGCCAAGGGTTCAACACTGAAGCTTTCTTT. Encoded protein: CASSQGFNTEAFF.

V usage is TRBV2 and J usage is TRBJ1-3; tentative D call: TRBD1 (6 bases). The ends were cut back, 5 bases at V and 0 bases at J, with 11 bases in the middle. The CDR3 is 15 amino acids. The germline gives CDR1 SNHLY, CDR2 FYNNEI. This chain's CDR3 is CASSWTDSSGNTIYF. The CDR3 DNA follows: TGTGCCAGCAGTTGGACAGACAGCTCTGGAAACACCATATATTTT.

The CDR3 nucleotides read TGTGCCAGCAGCCACCAAGACACCTACGAGCAGTACTTC. Protein product: CASSHQDTYEQYF. The V gene is TRBV14, the J gene TRBJ2-7, with D unresolved. Germline loops: CDR1 SGHDN, CDR2 FVKESK. CDR3 length equals 13 residues. V gave up 3 bases and J gave up 2 bases, with 8 bases separating them.

This clonotype has a count of ten or more. The rearrangement links TRBV7-2 to TRBJ1-6; no clear D. Per germline, CDR1 SGHTA and CDR2 FQGNSA. With 2 bases removed from V and 10 bases from J, the gap between germline ends came to 21 bases. This CDR3 is 17 amino acids long. The CDR3 protein is CASSLTARQTIGSPLHF. Written as DNA, the CDR3 is TGTGCCAGCAGCTTAACGGCACGTCAGACAATTGGGTCACCCCTCCACTTT. Looking up the rest from reference TRBV7-2 and TRBJ1-6 gives the full variable domain: GAGVSQSPSNKVTEKGKDVELRCDPISGHTALYWYRQSLGQGLEFLIYFQGNSAPDKSGLPSDRFSAERTGGSVSTLTIQRTQQEDSAVYLCASSLTARQTIGSPLHFGNGTRLTVT.

The chain employs TRBV27 and TRBJ1-2; possible D gene TRBD1, 6 bases. This CDR3 has 16 amino acids. Trimming left V 6 bases short and J 4 bases short, with 21 bases between. Germline CDR1 is MNHEY and CDR2 is SMNVEV (reference sequence). The CDR3: CASSTSGARTAYGYTF. CDR3 DNA: TGTGCCAGCAGCACGTCGGGGGCTAGGACAGCCTATGGCTACACCTTC.

This clonotype was recorded many times. The junction differs from germline at one of its ends, possibly a read error. V usage is TRBV12-3 or TRBV12-4 and J usage is TRBJ2-1; D gene unclear. The CDR3 totals 13 residues. CDR3 sequence (DNA): TGTGCCAGCAGCTTAGCTCCTTACAATGAGCAGTTCTTC. This translates into CASSLAPYNEQFF.

The chain links TRBV24-1 to TRBJ2-1; either TRBD1 or TRBD2 may fit D (6 bases each). This CDR3 is built from 13 residues. Trimming pared 9 bases from V and 5 bases from J, leaving 13 bases between. CDR1 is KGHDR and CDR2 is SFDVKD in the germline V gene. The CDR3: CATEGGLNNEQFF. The CDR3 DNA is TGTGCCACCGAGGGGGGACTTAACAATGAGCAGTTCTTC.

This sequence joins TRBV25-1 and TRBJ2-2, with TRBD2 identical over 8 bases. J lost 3 bases, V lost 1 base, and 7 bases had no gene match. Germline loops: CDR1 MGHDK, CDR2 SYGVNS. The length of the CDR3 is 17 residues. The CDR3 region is CASSESERGPHTGELFF. For the CDR3, the DNA is TGTGCCAGCAGTGAATCGGAGCGGGGGCCGCACACCGGGGAGCTGTTTTTT.

This clonotype came up a few times. The chain combines TRBV2 with TRBJ2-7; no firm D call. Germline lookup yields CDR1 SNHLY and CDR2 FYNNEI. This CDR3 is built from 14 residues. Trimming removed 1 base from V and 9 bases from J, with 16 bases in between. The CDR3 protein is CASSEGDSYEVQYV. CDR3 nucleotides: TGTGCCAGCAGTGAAGGTGATTCCTACGAAGTGCAGTACGTC.

On this clonotype itself: The CDR3 end shows no conserved phenylalanine or tryptophan, and so a read error is likely. The rearrangement uses TRBV7-6 and TRBJ2-1; D tentatively fits TRBD1 or TRBD2 (7 bases each). There are 14 residues in the CDR3. From germline, CDR1 is SGHVS and CDR2 FNYEAQ. The V end lost 5 bases, the J end lost 7 bases, and 15 bases lay between the germline ends. CDR3 protein: CASSTRQGGNEQFS. CDR3 bases: TGTGCCAGCAGCACCAGACAGGGAGGGAATGAGCAGTTCTCC.

The chain is built from TRBV14 and TRBJ1-2; possible D gene TRBD1, 5 bases. Germline-derived CDR1 and CDR2 are SGHDN and FVKESK. The CDR3 runs 13 residues. Trimming took 2 bases from V and 8 from J, leaving 12 bases between them. The CDR3 is CASSQHRTGGYTF. In DNA form, the CDR3 reads TGTGCCAGCAGCCAACACAGGACGGGCGGCTACACCTTC.

The chain employs TRBV7-9 and TRBJ1-1; the D gene is possibly TRBD1 (6 bases). Germline CDR1 is SEHNR and CDR2 is FQNEAQ (reference sequence). CDR3 length: 13 residues. Trimming shortened V by 10 bases and J by 11 bases, and 23 bases separated the two germline ends. The CDR3 DNA follows: TGTGCCACCCGGGGGGGCGGGCCGAACTTGGCTTTCTTT. Its translation: CATRGGGPNLAFF.

At least ten counts were recorded for this clonotype. The V and J genes are TRBV12-3 or TRBV12-4 and TRBJ2-2; possible D gene TRBD2, 6 bases. There are 13 residues in the CDR3. V gave up 11 bases and J gave up 0 bases, with 10 bases separating them. The CDR3 protein is CAGRDSNTGELFF. The CDR3 nucleotides are TGTGCCGGGCGGGACTCGAACACCGGGGAGCTGTTTTTT.

Remarks on this clonotype: The junction shows a germline mismatch at one end, possibly a read error. The V gene is TRBV7-6, the J gene TRBJ2-3; D may be TRBD1 or TRBD2 (5 bases each). Germline V gene lookup returns CDR1 SGHVS and CDR2 FNYEAQ. The CDR3 length is 12 residues. The CDR3 coding sequence is TGTGCTAGCAGCTTGGACGGGGCCGAGCAGTATTTT. Translation gives CASSLDGAEQYF.

This clonotype was counted only a few times. V usage is TRBV14 and J usage is TRBJ1-1; D remains ambiguous. The V gene's germline CDR1 is SGHDN and CDR2 FVKESK. This CDR3 comprises 13 residues. The germline V and J ends were trimmed by 1 base and 5 bases, with 8 bases remaining between them. CDR3 protein: CASSQVRVTEAFF. The CDR3 nucleotides are TGTGCCAGCAGCCAAGTAAGAGTTACTGAAGCTTTCTTT.

This clonotype was recorded a few times. The V gene is TRBV7-6, the J gene TRBJ1-1, with D perhaps matching TRBD1 (6 bases). Germline V CDR1 and CDR2: SGHVS, FNYEAQ. This CDR3 is 16 amino acids long. V gave up 1 base and J gave up 5 bases, with 17 bases separating them. The CDR3 reads CASSLDGRGVGTEAFF. The CDR3 coding sequence is TGTGCCAGCAGCTTAGATGGCAGGGGCGTAGGAACTGAAGCTTTCTTT.

This clonotype came up a few times. The chain is built from TRBV3-1 and TRBJ2-5, with 8 bases fitting TRBD2. The CDR3 loop spans 17 amino acids. V lost 0 bases to trimming and J lost 1 base; unmatched junction nucleotides: 7. CDR1 is LGHDT and CDR2 is YNNKEL in the germline V gene (reference sequence). The chain's CDR3 is CASSQDPVAGTQETQYF. As DNA, the CDR3 is TGTGCCAGCAGCCAAGACCCCGTAGCGGGGACCCAAGAGACCCAGTACTTC.

The rearrangement joins TRBV28 to TRBJ1-6; TRBD1 matches 8 bases. The V gene end was trimmed by 10 bases and the J gene end by 14 bases; junction bases not matched to a gene: 7. Germline V gene sequence: CDR1 MDHEN, CDR2 SYDVKM. CDR3 length: 11 residues. The DNA for the CDR3 is TGTGCCACCCGGACAGGGCTAACCCTCCACTTT. This encodes CATRTGLTLHF.

The gene calls are TRBV6-1 and TRBJ1-5; unclear D gene. Germline CDR1 reads MNHNS; CDR2 reads SASEGT. The CDR3 is 12 amino acids. V shed 3 bases and J shed 11 bases, with 11 bases lying between them. DNA for the CDR3: TGTGCCAGCAGTGACCCATGGGTGGCCCAGCATTTT. This sequence encodes CASSDPWVAQHF.

The J gene is TRBJ1-1, the V gene TRBV12-5; D is perhaps TRBD1 (6 bases). Trimming pared 1 base from V and 7 bases from J, leaving 10 bases between. The CDR3 consists of 13 residues. CDR1 and CDR2 from the germline V gene are LGHNT and FRNRAP. The CDR3 coding sequence is TGTGCTAGTGGTTTGGGGACAGCCTTTGAAGCTTTCTTT. This encodes CASGLGTAFEAFF.